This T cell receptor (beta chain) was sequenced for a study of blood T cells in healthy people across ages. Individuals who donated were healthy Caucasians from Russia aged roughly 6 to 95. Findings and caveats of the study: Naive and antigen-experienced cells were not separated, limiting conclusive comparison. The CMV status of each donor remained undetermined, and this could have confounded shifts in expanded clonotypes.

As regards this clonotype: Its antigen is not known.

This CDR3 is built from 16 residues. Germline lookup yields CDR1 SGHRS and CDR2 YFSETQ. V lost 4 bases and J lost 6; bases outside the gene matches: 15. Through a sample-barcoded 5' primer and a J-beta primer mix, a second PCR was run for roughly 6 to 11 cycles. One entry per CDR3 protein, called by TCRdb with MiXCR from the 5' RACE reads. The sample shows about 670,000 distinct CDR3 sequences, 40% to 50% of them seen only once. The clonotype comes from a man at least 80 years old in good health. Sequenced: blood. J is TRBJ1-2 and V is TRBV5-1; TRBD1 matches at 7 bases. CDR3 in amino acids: CASSLSSTGRPDGYTF. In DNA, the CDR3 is TGCGCCAGCAGCCTCTCTTCGACAGGGCGGCCGGATGGCTACACCTTC.